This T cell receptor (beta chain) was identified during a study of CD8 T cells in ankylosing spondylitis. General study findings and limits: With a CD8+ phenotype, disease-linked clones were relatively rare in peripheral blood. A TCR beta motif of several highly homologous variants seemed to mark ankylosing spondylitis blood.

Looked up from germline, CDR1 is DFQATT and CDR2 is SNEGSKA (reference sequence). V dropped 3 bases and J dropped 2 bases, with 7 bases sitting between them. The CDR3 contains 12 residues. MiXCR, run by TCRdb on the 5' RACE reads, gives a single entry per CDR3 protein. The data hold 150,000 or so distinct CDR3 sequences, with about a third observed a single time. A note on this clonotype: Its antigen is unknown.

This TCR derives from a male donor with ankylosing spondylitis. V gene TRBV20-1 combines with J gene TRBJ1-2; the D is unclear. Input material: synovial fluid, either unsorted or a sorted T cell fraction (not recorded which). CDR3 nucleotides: TGCAGTGCTAGGGTAGAAAACTATGGCTACACCTTC. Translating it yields CSARVENYGYTF.